This entry is about one T cell receptor (beta chain). The antigen remains undetermined. This sample is drawn from a study of T cells after yellow fever vaccination. Study outcomes and limitations: Some clonotypes were seen in both the CD4 and the CD8 compartments. These made up a small share and likely arose from convergent recombination.

The CDR3 has 13 residues. Germline CDR1 is SGHTA and CDR2 is FQGNSA. After removal of 6 bases from V and 6 bases from J, the junction contained 5 bases not matched to a gene. TCRdb ran MiXCR on the 5' RACE reads and lists one entry per CDR3 protein. The table has hundreds of thousands of distinct CDR3 sequences, around 12% seen once; the top ten hold roughly 3.1%. V gene TRBV7-2 combines with J gene TRBJ2-3; 8 nucleotides line up with TRBD2. This sequence was found in a young man who received the YFV17D yellow fever vaccine. This sample comprised CD4+ T cells sorted from PBMCs, obtained 15 days after the yellow fever booster vaccination. The CDR3 is CASSRGGLDTQYF. In DNA, the CDR3 is TGTGCCAGCAGTCGGGGGGGCCTTGATACGCAGTATTTT.